The source of this T cell receptor beta chain is a study of T cell responses to AZD1222 COVID-19 vaccine (dated by TCRdb to about 2021). In terms of the full investigation: A total of about 230 trial participants underwent TCR sequencing, of whom roughly 210 received two doses of AZD1222 and about 25 received two doses of the MenACWY control vaccine. Enrollment into the trials was organized by age into subgroups of 18-55, 56-69 and 70-plus years, and those subgroups contained about 160, 30 and 59 TCR-sequenced participants, respectively.

CDR1 and CDR2 were assigned from the germline V gene as SGDLS and YYNGEE. Trimming removed 3 bases from V and 7 bases from J, leaving 13 bases between the germline ends. Inclusive of the bounding cysteine and phenylalanine, the CDR3 is 13 residues long. Only the CDR3 part of the read is kept: 39 bases, read in frame from the first base. The research as a whole found: Conclusions about previously exposed vaccinees are limited because only a handful of AZD1222 recipients were SARS-CoV-2 seropositive at baseline. After two AZD1222 doses, spike-specific TCR breadth and depth were significantly higher than at day 0 and than in MenACWY recipients. The vaccine-associated CD4 TCRs covered the entire spike protein, and the dominant responses fell in regions 160-218 and 743-854. The 56-69-year group was small, and its depth increase did not reach significance, likely because of low power. Epitopes outside the regions mutated in the B.1.351 and B.1.1.7 variants were reportedly recognized by nearly half of the unique spike-specific TCRs. Most participants were white British and females outnumbered males, and the authors suggested that clonal diversity may have been underestimated. Because no day 14 peak-response samples were available, repertoires were characterized only after the peak T cell response.

The CDR3 regions of human TCRbeta chains were analyzed by immunosequencing. Processing in the source paper ran as follows. TCRs in the repertoires were matched against a reference library of SARS-CoV-2-specific TCRs that had been generated with the MIRA antigen-specificity platform. Breadth was defined as the fraction of unique TCRs that were SARS-CoV-2-associated, and depth was defined as the fraction of total T cells that were SARS-CoV-2-associated. Using the MIRA data, each spike-specific TCR was assigned both to the spike region to which the TCR was reactive and to a CD4 or CD8 class. Log10-transformed breadth and depth values were compared by one-way ANOVA with Sidak's multiple comparisons tests. Not all clones reach the TCRdb copy of this immuneACCESS table, which keeps in-frame sequences only. Checked studies attribute under half of the gap to unresolved V genes and leave the rest unexplained. D and trimming come from the DNA, and the V and J calls and clone size come from that table. For this sample the table gives under 150,000 clones, of which roughly 90% were detected only once. The ten most abundant clones make up under 2% of the sample.

This specimen's time point label, interpreted: about 28 days (+/-7) after the second vaccine dose. AZD1222 recipients whose second dose came at about 4 weeks and those whose second dose came at about 12 weeks were combined into one group, since spike-specific TCR depth and breadth did not differ between the two schedules. The vaccinee samples were drawn from two UK trials, COV001 and COV002, one of which was a single-blind randomized controlled phase 2/3 trial testing AZD1222 (ChAdOx1 nCoV-19) in healthy adults. Trial participant PBMC samples were collected at day 0 and day 28 after the second dose for TCRbeta chain sequencing. Of note for this clone: It has no known antigen specificity. No much larger clone exists at a distance of one base, and base qualities are not known.

This clonotype was obtained from an adult who received the AZD1222 COVID-19 vaccine. The chain is made from TRBV9 and TRBJ1-1, and perhaps TRBD1 as D gene, on 6 matching bases. This specimen was peripheral blood, taken 28 days after the second AZD1222 dose. The sequence in DNA is TGTGCCAGCAGCGCCATAGCACAGGGTGAAGCTTTCTTT. The translation is CASSAIAQGEAFF.